The 31 T cell receptor beta chains reported below all come from one sample, sequenced in a study of T cell responses to AZD1222 COVID-19 vaccine. Profiling relied on immunoSEQ multiplex PCR, and the TCRdb table lists in-frame clones only, not all of them. Of over 100,000 clones listed, around 82% are singletons. The sample consisted of peripheral blood, taken on day 0 of AZD1222 vaccination. The receptors stem from an adult in good health.

V usage is TRBV7-2 and J usage is TRBJ2-4; 8 nucleotides line up with TRBD2. The CDR3 length is 14 residues. The trim removed 3 bases at V and 4 bases at J, leaving 2 bases unmatched. The V gene's germline CDR1 is SGHTA and CDR2 FQGNSA. The CDR3 nucleotides are TGTGCCAGCAGCTTCACTAGCGGAAAAAACATTCAGTACTTC. This encodes CASSFTSGKNIQYF. Full variable domain (outside the CDR3, taken from reference TRBV7-2 and TRBJ2-4): GAGVSQSPSNKVTEKGKDVELRCDPISGHTALYWYRQSLGQGLEFLIYFQGNSAPDKSGLPSDRFSAERTGGSVSTLTIQRTQQEDSAVYLCASSFTSGKNIQYFGAGTRLSVL.

The rearrangement uses TRBV7-9 and TRBJ1-4; D gene ambiguous. The CDR3 length is 13 residues. Trimming removed 5 bases at V and 8 bases at J, with 12 bases between. Germline values: CDR1 SEHNR, CDR2 FQNEAQ (reference sequence). CDR3 loop: CASSRSLVEKLFF. CDR3 bases: TGTGCCAGCAGCCGCTCTTTGGTGGAAAAACTGTTTTTT.

The chain has TRBV28 and TRBJ1-6, with D tentatively TRBD1 (5 bases). From germline, CDR1 is MDHEN and CDR2 SYDVKM. CDR3 length: 16 residues. The ends were cut back, 9 bases at V and 3 bases at J, with 18 bases in the middle. CDR3 in DNA: TGTGCCAGTTCAGTTGGGGGTTCCCTCTATAATTCACCCCTCCACTTT. Residues: CASSVGGSLYNSPLHF.

This clone was seen a single time. V usage is TRBV10-2 and J usage is TRBJ2-1, with 9 bases fitting TRBD1. Losses at the gene ends were 6 bases for V and 9 bases for J; bases not matched to a gene: 6. Per the germline V gene, CDR1 is WSHSY and CDR2 is SAAADI. This CDR3 is 13 amino acids long. DNA for the CDR3: TGCGCCAGCAGCACAGGGGGCGTCGGTGAGCAGTTCTTC. Encoded protein: CASSTGGVGEQFF.

This chain joins TRBV4-2 and TRBJ2-7, with 9 bases fitting TRBD2. Germline values: CDR1 LGHNA, CDR2 YNFKEQ. After removal of 0 bases from V and 4 bases from J, the junction contained 4 bases not matched to a gene. The CDR3 is made up of 15 amino acids. Here the CDR3 reads CASSQDIAGVYEQYF. CDR3 bases: TGTGCCAGCAGCCAAGATATAGCGGGAGTATACGAGCAGTACTTC.

The CDR3 coding sequence is TGTGCCAGCAGTTATCGACAGGGGAGGTGGGATGAAAAACTGTTTTTT. Amino acid sequence: CASSYRQGRWDEKLFF. This chain uses TRBV6-5 with TRBJ1-4; 8 positions match TRBD1. The length of the CDR3 is 16 residues. CDR1 MNHEY and CDR2 SVGAGI come from the germline V gene. V lost 3 bases and J lost 6; bases outside the gene matches: 9.

This clone was counted once. This chain links TRBV28 with TRBJ1-4, with D unresolved. Germline-derived CDR1 and CDR2 are MDHEN and SYDVKM. V was trimmed by 7 bases and J by 10 bases, leaving 16 bases between them. This CDR3 is 13 amino acids long. The chain's CDR3 is CASIETAEGKLFF. CDR3 in DNA: TGTGCCAGCATCGAAACAGCGGAGGGAAAACTGTTTTTT.

This sequence joins TRBV6-5 and TRBJ2-7, with TRBD2 as a possible D gene (5 bases). Trimming cost V 10 bases and J 7 bases, with 17 bases left between them. Germline lookup yields CDR1 MNHEY and CDR2 SVGAGI. The CDR3 has 12 amino acids. The chain's CDR3 is CATGLTSLEQYF. For the CDR3, the DNA is TGTGCCACCGGACTTACTTCCCTGGAGCAGTACTTC.

V is TRBV7-9 and J is TRBJ1-4; D uncertain. Looked up from germline, CDR1 is SEHNR and CDR2 is FQNEAQ (reference sequence). The CDR3 extends over 13 amino acids. Trimming took off 11 bases at V and 5 bases at J, with 15 bases between the two ends. CDR3 bases: TGTGCCGGCCGCCGGGGAGACAATGAAAAACTGTTTTTT. Translated: CAGRRGDNEKLFF.

The chain employs TRBV3-1 (or the pseudogene TRBV3-2) and TRBJ1-6; D possibly corresponds to TRBD1 (5 bases). In germline, CDR1 is LGHDT, CDR2 YNNKEL (reference sequence). Trimming removed 1 base from V and 10 bases from J, with 11 bases in between. This CDR3 region has 14 residues. The CDR3 DNA is TGTGCCAGCAGCCAAGTTGGGGGTGGATCACCCCTCCACTTT. This sequence encodes CASSQVGGGSPLHF.

CDR3 in amino acids: CASDPGTSNEKLFF. The CDR3 coding sequence is TGTGCCTCCGACCCCGGGACAAGTAATGAAAAACTGTTTTTT. This rearrangement joins TRBV19 to TRBJ1-4; tentatively, D is TRBD1 (6 bases). The CDR3 consists of 14 residues. Germline V gene lookup returns CDR1 LNHDA and CDR2 SQIVND (reference sequence). Trimming removed 11 bases at V and 4 bases at J, with 17 bases between.

This sequence joins TRBV27 and TRBJ2-7, with a possible D match to TRBD1 (5 bases). CDR1 MNHEY and CDR2 SMNVEV come from the germline V gene (reference sequence). The CDR3 sequence is 13 residues long. The V end was cut by 3 bases, the J end by 2 bases, with 8 bases between. CDR3 nucleotide sequence: TGTGCCAGCAGTTTCAGGGAAACCTACGAGCAGTACTTC. Translation: CASSFRETYEQYF.

This chain joins TRBV5-1 and TRBJ1-5; D gene uncertain. This CDR3 contains 13 residues. The germline V gene encodes CDR1 SGHRS and CDR2 YFSETQ. V was trimmed by 5 bases and J by 5 bases, leaving 11 bases between them. The CDR3 spells CASRAALDQPQHF. For the CDR3, the DNA is TGCGCCAGCAGGGCAGCTTTAGATCAGCCCCAGCATTTT.

The chain couples TRBV12-3 or TRBV12-4 to TRBJ1-1; D is uncertain. This CDR3 has 11 amino acids. Trimming removed 2 bases at V and 11 bases at J, with 9 bases between. The CDR3 spells CASSLKVLAFF. CDR3 bases: TGTGCCAGCAGTTTAAAGGTTTTGGCTTTCTTT.

There are a few counts of this clone. The chain links TRBV6-5 to TRBJ2-3; D perhaps matches TRBD1 (5 bases). V lost 4 bases, J lost 3 bases, and 8 bases lay in between. This CDR3 has 13 amino acids. Germline values: CDR1 MNHEY, CDR2 SVGAGI. CDR3 in amino acids: CASSFRETDTQYF. CDR3 nucleotide sequence: TGTGCCAGCAGTTTCAGGGAAACAGATACGCAGTATTTT.

This clone has just a few counts. CDR3 residues: CASSPLSSGRGEQYF. The CDR3 bases are TGTGCCAGCTCACCTCTCTCAAGCGGGAGAGGCGAGCAGTACTTC. This chain links TRBV18 with TRBJ2-7, with 8 bases matching TRBD2. From germline, CDR1 is KGHSH and CDR2 LQKENI. CDR3 length equals 15 residues. After removal of 3 bases from V and 6 bases from J, the junction contained 10 bases not matched to a gene.

This clone was found a few times. The chain has TRBV4-1 and TRBJ1-6; D may be TRBD1 (6 bases). The CDR3 spans 15 residues. The germline V and J ends were trimmed by 0 bases and 10 bases, with 13 bases remaining between them. Germline CDR1 is MGHRA and CDR2 is YSYEKL. The DNA of the CDR3 is TGCGCCAGCAGCCAAGATGAGGGGGGAGGCTCACCCCTCCACTTT. Translated: CASSQDEGGGSPLHF.

This clone was counted a single time. The chain carries TRBV4-1 and TRBJ1-2; no clear D. The V gene's germline CDR1 is MGHRA and CDR2 YSYEKL. V gave up 8 bases and J gave up 1 base, with 14 bases separating them. The CDR3 spans 14 residues. The CDR3 bases are TGCGCCAGCGCGGTCCGGGAGATTAACTATGGCTACACCTTC. Translated: CASAVREINYGYTF.

CDR3 DNA sequence: TGTGCCACCAGTGACGCCGGGACAGGGGACTATGGCTACACCTTC. This gives the protein CATSDAGTGDYGYTF. The genes are TRBV24-1 and TRBJ1-2; TRBD1 matches 10 bases. Germline values: CDR1 KGHDR, CDR2 SFDVKD. V shed 4 bases, J shed 3 bases, and the junction held 4 bases outside the gene matches. CDR3 size: 15 residues.

V and J are TRBV2 and TRBJ1-4; D uncertain. Germline V gene data show CDR1 as SNHLY and CDR2 as FYNNEI. V gave up 10 bases and J gave up 7 bases, with 19 bases separating them. CDR3 length: 14 amino acids. DNA for the CDR3: TGTGCCACCAAGGTGGAGAGATTTGGTGAAAAACTGTTTTTT. Its protein product is CATKVERFGEKLFF.

The chain has TRBV5-1 and TRBJ2-7; 7 bases agree with TRBD2. Trimming at V came to 5 bases and at J to 1 base, leaving 15 bases not matched to a gene. CDR3 length: 17 amino acids. Per germline, CDR1 SGHRS and CDR2 YFSETQ. The CDR3 loop is CASSMLSGTLESYEQYF. DNA for the CDR3: TGCGCCAGCAGTATGCTAAGCGGGACCTTAGAATCCTACGAGCAGTACTTC.

This CDR3 is CASSAQYLGLAGVGGELFF. CDR3 coding DNA: TGTGCCAGCAGCGCCCAATACTTGGGACTAGCGGGGGTTGGCGGGGAGCTGTTTTTT. The chain links TRBV9 to TRBJ2-2; 14 bases are shared with TRBD2. Germline V gene sequence: CDR1 SGDLS, CDR2 YYNGEE. This CDR3 is built from 19 residues. V dropped 3 bases and J dropped 7; count of bases not matched to a gene: 14.

This chain joins TRBV27 and TRBJ2-2; 8 bases match TRBD2. J lost 1 base, V lost 6 bases, and 4 bases had no gene match. CDR1 is MNHEY, CDR2 SMNVEV, per germline (reference sequence). CDR3 length: 15 amino acids. DNA of the CDR3: TGTGCCAGCAGATTAAGCGGGGGGAACACCGGGGAGCTGTTTTTT. Residues: CASRLSGGNTGELFF.

This chain uses TRBV7-2 with TRBJ1-2; D is possibly TRBD1 (5 bases). The CDR3 is made up of 12 amino acids. CDR1 is SGHTA and CDR2 is FQGNSA in the germline V gene. The V gene lost 5 bases and the J gene lost 11 bases, with 15 bases spanning the gap. CDR3 region: CASSVSGTSYTF. CDR3 nucleotides: TGTGCCAGCAGCGTATCCGGGACGTCTTACACCTTC.

The chain recombines TRBV6-5 with TRBJ1-5; D may be TRBD1 (6 bases). Per germline, CDR1 MNHEY and CDR2 SVGAGI. V lost 5 bases to trimming and J lost 2 bases, with 10 bases between them. The CDR3 has 14 amino acids. The CDR3, as DNA: TGTGCCAGCAGTAACAGGGTAGGCAATCAGCCCCAGCATTTT. This gives the protein CASSNRVGNQPQHF.

This sequence joins TRBV7-5 and TRBJ1-2; TRBD1 is the table's D call and was not checked against the DNA. TRBV7-5 is a pseudogene. The CDR3 loop spans 15 amino acids. The CDR3 bases are TGTGCCAGAAGCTTTAGGGGCGGCTACCCCTATGGCTACACCTTC. This encodes CARSFRGGYPYGYTF.

The CDR3, as DNA: TGTGCCAGCAGCCTGGGGACAACAGGGGGGAGGGAAAAACTGTTTTTT. Residues: CASSLGTTGGREKLFF. J is TRBJ1-4 and V is TRBV28, with 8 bases fitting TRBD1. This CDR3 region has 16 residues. V was clipped by 6 bases and J by 8 bases; unmatched bases: 14. From germline, CDR1 is MDHEN and CDR2 SYDVKM.

This sequence joins TRBV5-1 and TRBJ1-2; D is unclear. The CDR3 covers 13 residues. V shed 4 bases and J shed 1 base, with 8 bases lying between them. CDR1 is SGHRS, CDR2 YFSETQ, per germline. CDR3 region: CASSVTGNYGYTF. The CDR3 DNA sequence: TGCGCCAGCAGCGTGACGGGTAACTATGGCTACACCTTC.

The rearrangement joins TRBV28 to TRBJ2-7, with 7 bases aligning to TRBD1. CDR1 is MDHEN, CDR2 SYDVKM, per germline. V dropped 5 bases and J dropped 2; count of bases not matched to a gene: 6. The CDR3 totals 14 residues. CDR3 nucleotide sequence: TGTGCCAGCAGTCCCCGACAGGGACCCTACGAGCAGTACTTC. As protein: CASSPRQGPYEQYF.

The V gene is TRBV28, the J gene TRBJ1-5; D is possibly TRBD1 (6 bases). CDR3 length: 15 amino acids. Trimming cost V 4 bases and J 7 bases, with 17 bases left between them. The V gene's germline CDR1 is MDHEN and CDR2 SYDVKM. CDR3 DNA: TGTGCCAGCAGTTCTTCCAAAAGGGGGTTGCAGCCCCAGCATTTT. Translating it yields CASSSSKRGLQPQHF.

J is TRBJ2-1 and V is TRBV24-1, with 12 bases aligning to TRBD2. Trimming removed 0 bases from V and 7 bases from J; junction bases left unmatched: 3. CDR3 length equals 16 residues. From germline, CDR1 is KGHDR and CDR2 SFDVKD. The CDR3 protein is CATSDLQTSGSNEQFF. In DNA, the CDR3 is TGTGCCACCAGTGATTTGCAGACTAGCGGGAGTAATGAGCAGTTCTTC.